This TCR beta chain was profiled in a study of T cells in Graves' hyperthyroidism and ophthalmopathy (dated by TCRdb to about 2019). Some background on the complete study: TCR V-J signatures able to tell the groups apart were searched for in a discovery cohort of 90 to 100 patients, of whom under 45 had Graves' ophthalmopathy and 55 to 60 had stable Graves' hyperthyroidism. The 95 to 100 discovery patients were randomly split 7:3 into training and test sets. The study also compared thyroid tissue and blood T-cell repertoires from over 5 Graves' hyperthyroidism patients. An independent validation cohort of fewer than 20 hyperthyroidism patients and approximately 17 patients who later progressed to ophthalmopathy tested prospective prediction of ophthalmopathy. After blood sampling, hyperthyroidism patients were treated with methimazole at a starting dose of 30 mg daily, and ophthalmopathy patients were treated with high-dose intravenous methylprednisolone. The paper describes TCR Vbeta CDR3 sequencing of about 140 peripheral blood samples, made up of 43 ophthalmopathy patients, approximately 76 hyperthyroidism patients and 17 progressor patients.

The sample holds one count of this clonotype. Which antigen it targets is not known. Base qualities were left out, and no much larger clone turns up one base away. One read offers little support. The paper as a whole reports these results and caveats: In validation, the model predicted progression to ophthalmopathy with roughly 70% sensitivity and roughly 75% specificity, a median of 6.5 months before onset. In cross-validation, a model built on a 13 V-J signature told ophthalmopathy apart from stable hyperthyroidism with under 90% sensitivity and 81% to 82% specificity, and in testing the same model reached 80%/75%. Most expanded thyroid clonotypes (frequency above 0.001) were also detected in blood, a finding suggesting that blood repertoires may reflect thyroid immune responses. Sample size was not statistically predetermined, and investigators were not blinded to group allocation.

Exclusion was applied to patients with uncontrolled infections, other autoimmune diseases, pregnancy or lactation. Clinical symptoms, serum thyroxine and TRAb, thyroid ultrasound, and orbital computed tomography formed the basis for the diagnoses. Total RNA was extracted using Trizol reagent, and RNA quality was assessed on an Agilent 2100 Bioanalyzer. The TCR beta CDR3 regions were amplified from the RNA transcripts. A first-round RT-PCR of the TCR CDR3 used the HTBI primer set with the Qiagen OneStep RT-PCR kit. A second multiplex PCR round built the libraries, followed by size selection and purification. Libraries were sequenced paired-end with 100 bp reads on an Illumina HiSeq2000. The original methods were these. SOAPnuke was used to process the raw data, with reads discarded if the reads contained adapters or uncalled bases, had a mean Phred below 15, or lacked an exact constant-primer or identifier match. COPE v1.2.5 was used to merge the high-quality paired reads, and each unique nucleotide sequence was defined as a clonotype. MiTCR v1.1 was used to align clonotypes to the IMGT TRBV, TRBD and TRBJ reference segments. Only V-J combinations with frequency above 0.0001, covering 99% to 99.2% of repertoires, were analysed. The TCS score was defined as F50 (clonal expansion) divided by E x V (chaos), with BLOSUM62-based TCRdist calculated between CDR3 peptides within each V-J. Welch's t-statistics and random forest reduced 500 to 650 V-J features to 13, which were used in a naive Bayes classifier (R e1071). The similarity between thyroid and blood repertoires was quantified using the Morisita-Horn index. Starting from the raw public reads, TCRdb applied fastp trimming at Q25, assembled clones with MiXCR and retained in-frame beta chains. CDR3 protein sequences are deduplicated, and each keeps its most common genes and DNA. TCRdb's processing, not the study's, gives the V and J calls here. The table for this sample lists roughly 500,000 distinct CDR3 sequences; around 50% of them were counted only once. About 43% of the sample goes to the ten largest clones.

The specimen sequenced was peripheral blood or thyroid tissue (not recorded which). The TCR comes from an adult woman with Graves' disease, either hyperthyroidism or ophthalmopathy (not recorded which).

The CDR3 sequence is CSASTPGQAQYF. The DNA sequence is TGCAGTGCTAGTACGCCTGGCCAGGCCCAGTACTTC. The V and J genes are TRBV20-1 and TRBJ2-5, with the identity of the D gene unclear. Reading the germline V gene (reference sequence) gives CDR1 DFQATT and CDR2 SNEGSKA. The CDR3, cysteine through phenylalanine, is 12 amino acids long. The read is trimmed to its CDR3 DNA, 36 bases read in frame from base 1. V was cut back by 3 bases and J by 9 bases, leaving a gap of 14 bases between them.